This TCR beta chain was retrieved from a study of regulatory T cells in long-lasting Graves disease. Study findings and constraints: Patients with persistent disease showed a bias toward TRBV28, TRBJ1-2 and TRBJ2-5.

Time point given: persistent/refractory GD, antithyroid drugs over 5 years with positive TRAb. Preparation of the TCR library used RNA extracted from PBMCs. One endocrinology department in Xi'an, China, was where patients came from. In the case of this clonotype: Antigen specificity is unknown.

The CDR3 has 18 residues. The germline V gene has CDR1 SGDLS and CDR2 YYNGEE. After removal of 4 bases from V and 0 bases from J, the junction contained 7 bases not matched to a gene. To make TCR beta libraries, researchers used iRepertoire HTBI primers and Arm-PCR of CDR3 regions. TCRdb reanalysed the multiplex PCR reads using MiXCR and keeps one entry per CDR3 protein. There are about 660,000 distinct CDR3 sequences in the sample; around 30% occur only once, and 42% lies in the top ten. The source is a female donor with Graves disease. The chain employs TRBV9 and TRBJ1-6; 10 bases are a match to TRBD1. Sequences were derived from peripheral blood mononuclear cells (PBMCs), sampled when the disease was refractory, from a patient treated with antithyroid drugs. CDR3 loop: CASSRTGGWSSYNSPLHF. CDR3 nucleotides: TGTGCCAGCAGCCGGACAGGGGGATGGAGCTCCTATAATTCACCCCTCCACTTT.